This T cell receptor beta chain was recorded in a study of shared clonotypes between healthy human individuals. Study-level background: Researchers assigned three CD4 naive, three CD4 memory, two CD8 naive and one CD8 memory plate to each donor.

From germline, CDR1 is SGHDT and CDR2 YYEEEE. CDR3 length: 13 amino acids. Trimming shortened V by 6 bases and J by 8 bases, and 17 bases separated the two germline ends. The data were produced by immunoSEQ multiplex PCR, yet TCRdb's version contains in-frame clones alone and is incomplete. This table holds 2 million to 2.5 million clones, approximately 90% found once. Sample: naive CD4+ T cells from PBMCs. As to subset: CD45RA+ positively selected. J is TRBJ1-1 and V is TRBV5-6; D gene ambiguous. The receptor's source is a man aged 18 to 35 in good health. Some clones in this sample may be carry-over from other donors' samples. CDR3 in DNA: TGTGCCAGCAACTTCAAGGTCAAGCCCGAAGCTTTCTTT. Amino acids: CASNFKVKPEAFF.